This TCR beta chain came from a study of T cells expressing NK-cell markers. Study context: The study drew TCR beta repertoires from sorted CD3+CD56+NKG2C+, CD3+CD56+NKG2C- and CD3+CD56-NKG2C+ T cells. Within the sequenced cohort of eight donors, seven exhibited HCMV seropositivity and one was seronegative. Notes on the study in general: NKG2C+ dominant clonotype frequencies in 5 or 6 donors were roughly 1.0-7.5% of CD8+ T cells. The same clonotypes also predominated in the CD3+CD56-NKG2C+ fraction of four donors.

Germline CDR1 SGHVS, CDR2 FNYEAQ. The CDR3 is 17 residues long. On this clonotype itself: Its cognate antigen is unknown.

TCRdb reprocessed the 5' RACE reads; each CDR3 protein has one entry and no DNA is given. The ten most abundant clones cover approximately 35% of a sample with 150,000 to 180,000 distinct CDR3 sequences. The sample consisted of blood T cells: a sorted CD56 or NKG2C T cell subset, CD4+ or CD8+ T cells, or bulk PBMC T cells (not recorded which). This TCR was sampled from a woman between 45 and 60 years old in good health. The chain carries TRBV7-6 and TRBJ2-3; TCRdb returns TRBD2, unconfirmable since there is no DNA. The CDR3 spells CASSYMRREGLPDTQYF.